The rows below give T cell receptor beta chains drawn from one sample of a study of PD-1 blockade in classical Hodgkin lymphoma. The table came from immunoSEQ multiplex PCR; TCRdb's copy has only in-frame clones and leaves some out. This sample has thousands of clones, with over 80% found just once. This material consisted of peripheral blood mononuclear cells (PBMCs), taken before the fourth cycle of nivolumab. Receptors were obtained from a human donor with classical Hodgkin lymphoma. Each CDR3 is given with its conserved first and last residue. The D gene is left open where the match is weak. Clone size is stated in some rows and not others, as once, few, many or a class when expanded.

abundance,v_gene,j_gene,d_gene,CDR3nt,CDR3aa
-,TRBV7-6,TRBJ2-7,-,TGTGCCAGCAGCTTAGTGCCTGGCAGTCCCTACGAGCAGTACTTC,CASSLVPGSPYEQYF
-,TRBV7-2,TRBJ2-3,-,TGTGCCAGCAGCTTAGTTAGCCAGGGGGATACGCAGTATTTT,CASSLVSQGDTQYF
-,TRBV25-1,TRBJ2-7,-,TGTGCCAGCAGTGACTACGGTCGGTCGGACGAGCAGTACTTC,CASSDYGRSDEQYF
-,TRBV7-9,TRBJ2-3,-,TGTGCCAGCAGCTCTCCAGGGTTGGGGACAGATACGCAGTATTTT,CASSSPGLGTDTQYF
-,TRBV7-2,TRBJ2-7,-,TGTGCCAGCAGCCCTTATCAGCTACGAAGGGAGCAGTACTTC,CASSPYQLRREQYF
-,TRBV5-8,TRBJ1-1,TRBD1,TGTGCCAGCAGCTTTCTTGGGACAGACCTAAACACTGAAGCTTTCTTT,CASSFLGTDLNTEAFF
-,TRBV11-2,TRBJ1-4,-,TGTGCCAGCAGCTTCAGGAGTGGGACGGTGAATGAAAAACTGTTTTTT,CASSFRSGTVNEKLFF
-,TRBV4-2,TRBJ2-7,-,TGTGCCAGCAGCCCCCAGCAGGGTTCCGAGCAGTACTTC,CASSPQQGSEQYF
-,TRBV7-2,TRBJ2-3,TRBD2,TGTGCCAGCAGCAATCTAGCGGGGTTCACAGATACGCAGTATTTT,CASSNLAGFTDTQYF
once,TRBV19,TRBJ1-5,-,TGTGCCAGTAGCCCAGTGGGTCAGCCCCAGCATTTT,CASSPVGQPQHF
hyperexpanded,TRBV4-3,TRBJ1-3,-,TGCGCCAGCAGCCAAGACTGGGTCCTTGACACCATATATTTT,CASSQDWVLDTIYF
medium-sized,TRBV7-6,TRBJ2-7,TRBD1,TGTGCCAGCAGCCCGGGACAGGGGATCGCCTACGAGCAGTACTTC,CASSPGQGIAYEQYF
-,TRBV5-1,TRBJ2-1,-,TGCGCCAGCAGCGGGGGGAATCTTTACAATGAGCAGTTCTTC,CASSGGNLYNEQFF
-,TRBV19,TRBJ1-4,TRBD1,TGTGCCAGTAGTGCCTGGACAGGCGCAACTAATGAAAAACTGTTTTTT,CASSAWTGATNEKLFF
few,TRBV5-6,TRBJ2-4,-,TGTGCCAGCACCCCGGGGGCATACGGCAGGGCTGCAAACATTCAGTACTTC,CASTPGAYGRAANIQYF
large,TRBV27,TRBJ2-7,-,TGTGCCAGCAGTTTACTTTCAGGGACCCCCTACGAGCAGTACTTC,CASSLLSGTPYEQYF
-,TRBV6-1,TRBJ2-7,TRBD1,TGTGCCAGCAGTGCACACGGGACAGGGGGATACGAGCAGTACTTC,CASSAHGTGGYEQYF
once,TRBV7-2,TRBJ1-5,TRBD1,TGTGCCAGCAGCTTGGACAGGGGACAGCCCCAGCATTTT,CASSLDRGQPQHF
-,TRBV4-2,TRBJ2-7,TRBD1,TGTGCCAGCAGCCAAGAGCAGACAGGGCTGAGCTCCTACGAGCAGTACTTC,CASSQEQTGLSSYEQYF
-,TRBV10-3,TRBJ2-3,-,TGTGCCATCAGTGATCCCGGAGCGAGGCCCGATACGCAGTATTTT,CAISDPGARPDTQYF
-,TRBV28,TRBJ1-6,-,TGTGCCAGCAGTTTATTACACAGTGGCGGGTATAATTCACCCCTCCACTTT,CASSLLHSGGYNSPLHF
few,TRBV6-5,TRBJ1-1,-,TGTGCCACAGCCTCTGAGGGGAACGCTGAAGCTTTCTTT,CATASEGNAEAFF
-,TRBV7-2,TRBJ2-7,-,TGTGCCAGCAGCTTAGCGGGGGAGTCCTACGAGCAGTACTTC,CASSLAGESYEQYF
-,TRBV27,TRBJ1-6,-,TGTGCCAGCAGTCCCAACCGGGCAAATTCACCCCTCCACTTT,CASSPNRANSPLHF
-,TRBV7-2,TRBJ2-4,TRBD1,TGTGCCAGCAGCCGCGGGACAGGGGGCCACATTCAGTACTTC,CASSRGTGGHIQYF
-,TRBV7-2,TRBJ2-5,-,TGTGCCAGCAGCACTCCTTCGGACCACCTACAAGAGACCCAGTACTTC,CASSTPSDHLQETQYF
-,TRBV7-7,TRBJ1-3,-,TGTGCTAGCAGCTTAGCGGGACCGACAACCGTTAACACCATATATTTT,CASSLAGPTTVNTIYF